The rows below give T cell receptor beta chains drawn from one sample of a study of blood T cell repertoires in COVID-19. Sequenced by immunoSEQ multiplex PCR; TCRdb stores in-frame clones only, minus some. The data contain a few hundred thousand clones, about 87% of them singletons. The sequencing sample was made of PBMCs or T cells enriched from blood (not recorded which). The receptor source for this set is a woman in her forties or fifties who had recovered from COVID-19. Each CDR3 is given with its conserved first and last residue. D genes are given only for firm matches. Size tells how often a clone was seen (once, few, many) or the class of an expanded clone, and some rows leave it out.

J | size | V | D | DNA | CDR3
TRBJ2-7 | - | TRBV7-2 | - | TGTGCCAGCAGCTTAGCCGGGACATCCTACGAGCAGTACTTC | CASSLAGTSYEQYF
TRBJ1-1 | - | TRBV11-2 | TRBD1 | TGTGCCAGCAGCTCTACACAGGGGGTTAGCACTGAAGCTTTCTTT | CASSSTQGVSTEAFF
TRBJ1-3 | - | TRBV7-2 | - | TGTGCCAGCAGCTTAGCGTTAGCGCTCTCTGGAAACACCATATATTTT | CASSLALALSGNTIYF
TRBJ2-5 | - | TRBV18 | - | TGTGCCAGCTCAACGGGACTCGAAGAGACCCAGTACTTC | CASSTGLEETQYF
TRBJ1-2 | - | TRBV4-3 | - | TGCGCCAGCAGCCAAGATGACGCGGTCTATGGCTACACCTTC | CASSQDDAVYGYTF
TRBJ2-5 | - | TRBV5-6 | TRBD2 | TGTGCCAGCAGCTTGGCGGGAGGGCCCCGGGAGACCCAGTACTTC | CASSLAGGPRETQYF
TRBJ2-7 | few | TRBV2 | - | TGTGCCAGCAGTGAACGGGACTCTACTTCCTCCGAGCAGTACTTC | CASSERDSTSSEQYF
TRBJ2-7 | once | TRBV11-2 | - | TGTGCCAGCAGCCGCTGGACAGACTCCTACGAGCAGTACTTC | CASSRWTDSYEQYF
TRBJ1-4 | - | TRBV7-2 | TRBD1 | TGTGCCAGCAGCCTCAACCGTCCGGGACAGGGCAGTGAAAAACTGTTTTTT | CASSLNRPGQGSEKLFF
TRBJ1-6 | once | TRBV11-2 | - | TGTGCCAGCAGCCCGCTTTGGATTGGAGACTATAATTCACCCCTCCACTTT | CASSPLWIGDYNSPLHF
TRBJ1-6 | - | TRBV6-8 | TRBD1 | TGTGCCATGCTAGGACAGGGAGGCTCACCCCTCCACTTT | CAMLGQGGSPLHF
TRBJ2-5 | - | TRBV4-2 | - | TGTGCCAGCAGCCAAGATCCCCAGCGGGTGGGCGAGACCCAGTACTTC | CASSQDPQRVGETQYF
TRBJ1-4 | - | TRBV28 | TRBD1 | TGTGCCACCAAACAGGGGGCTAATGAAAAACTGTTTTTT | CATKQGANEKLFF
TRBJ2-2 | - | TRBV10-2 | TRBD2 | TGCGCCAGCAGTGAGTGGGCTAGCGGGAACACCGGGGAGCTGTTTTTT | CASSEWASGNTGELFF
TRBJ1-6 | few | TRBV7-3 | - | TGTGCCAGCTCGTCACAGGGAATTAATTCACCCCTCCACTTT | CASSSQGINSPLHF
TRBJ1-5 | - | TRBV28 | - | TGTGCCAGCAGTTGGCAGGCGCCTAGCAATCAGCCCCAGCATTTT | CASSWQAPSNQPQHF
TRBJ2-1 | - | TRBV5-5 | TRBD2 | TGTGCCAGCACCACGACCGGACTAGCCAATGAGCAGTTCTTC | CASTTTGLANEQFF
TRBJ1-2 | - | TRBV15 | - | TGTGCCACCAGCAACCGGCAGTCCGGGGATGGCTACACCTTC | CATSNRQSGDGYTF
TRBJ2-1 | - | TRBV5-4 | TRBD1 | TGTGCCAGCAGCCCGATCCGACAGGGGGCTTCTAACAATGAGCAGTTCTTC | CASSPIRQGASNNEQFF
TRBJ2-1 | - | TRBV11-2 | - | TGTGCCAGCAGCCCCAGGGCAAATGAGCAGTTCTTC | CASSPRANEQFF
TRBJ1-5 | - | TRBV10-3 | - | TGTGCCATCAGTGCCTCGGGGGGCAATCAGCCCCAGCATTTT | CAISASGGNQPQHF
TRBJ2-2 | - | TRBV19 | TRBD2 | TGTGCCAGTAGTCCCCGTCAGGATTTGGCGGGGGGCGACCGGGAGCTGTTTTTT | CASSPRQDLAGGDRELFF